These 8 T cell receptor beta chains were sequenced from one sample in a study of cytomegalovirus exposure and HLA in healthy donors. Primers: 60 Vbeta forward and 13 Jbeta reverse. Only in-frame clones appear in the TCRdb table, and some are missing; sequencing was by immunoSEQ multiplex PCR. The table records approximately 130,000 clones, over 70% of them present only once. The sequencing input was PBMCs. All receptors come from a man aged 25 to 40 in good health and CMV-seronegative.

This chain connects TRBV5-1 to TRBJ2-7, with TRBD2 identical over 12 bases. The V segment lost 0 bases and the J segment 7 bases; nucleotides outside the gene matches: 8. The V gene's germline CDR1 is SGHRS and CDR2 YFSETQ. This CDR3 contains 16 residues. As DNA, the CDR3 is TGCGCCAGCAGCTTGGGTCCTAGCGGGGGGGCGAGGGAGCAGTACTTC. Amino acids: CASSLGPSGGAREQYF.

The chain couples TRBV19 to TRBJ1-5, with D tentatively TRBD1 (5 bases). The germline V and J ends were trimmed by 7 bases and 3 bases, with 10 bases remaining between them. Per germline, CDR1 LNHDA and CDR2 SQIVND (reference sequence). The CDR3 runs 13 residues. CDR3 amino acids: CASMAGINQPQHF. DNA for the CDR3: TGTGCCAGTATGGCAGGGATCAATCAGCCCCAGCATTTT.

The CDR3 protein is CASSKTGGTQYF. The CDR3 DNA is TGTGCCAGCAGCAAAACGGGAGGGACCCAGTACTTC. V is TRBV9 and J is TRBJ2-5, with 7 bases identical to TRBD2. Germline CDR1 is SGDLS and CDR2 is YYNGEE. This CDR3 contains 12 residues. With 4 bases clipped from V and 7 bases from J, the junction kept 4 bases outside the gene matches. Drawing the rest from reference TRBV9 and TRBJ2-5, the complete variable domain is DSGVTQTPKHLITATGQRVTLRCSPRSGDLSVYWYQQSLDQGLQFLIQYYNGEERAKGNILERFSAQQFPDLHSELNLSSLELGDSALYFCASSKTGGTQYFGPGTRLLVL.

The chain has TRBV6-6 and TRBJ2-7; possible D gene TRBD2, 6 bases. Trimming left V 2 bases short and J 4 bases short, with 12 bases between. The germline V gene encodes CDR1 MNHNY and CDR2 SVGAGI (reference sequence). The CDR3 consists of 14 residues. In nucleotides, the CDR3 is TGTGCCAGCAGTTACGAGAAAGCGGGTTACGAGCAGTACTTC. Its protein is CASSYEKAGYEQYF.

This clone has just a few counts. The chain carries TRBV4-2 and TRBJ2-7, with D perhaps TRBD1 (6 bases). Germline CDR1 and CDR2: LGHNA and YNFKEQ. The V and J ends lost 4 bases and 4 bases respectively, with 20 bases between them. This CDR3 has 16 amino acids. The CDR3 region is CASSPGHMDIGYEQYF. Here the CDR3 DNA reads TGTGCCAGCAGCCCGGGACATATGGATATTGGATACGAGCAGTACTTC.

The rearrangement joins TRBV29-1 to TRBJ2-1; maybe TRBD2 (6 bases). The CDR3 sequence is 16 residues long. The V gene lost 2 bases and the J gene lost 2 bases, with 16 bases spanning the gap. CDR1 and CDR2 from the germline V gene are SQVTM and ANQGSEA. Written as DNA, the CDR3 is TGCAGCGTTGAATTATTGGTAACGGGGGCCTACAATGAGCAGTTCTTC. Encoded protein: CSVELLVTGAYNEQFF.

CDR3 amino acids: CASSPRTEAFF. DNA of the CDR3: TGTGCCAGCAGTCCCCGCACTGAAGCTTTCTTT. V and J are TRBV6-6 and TRBJ1-1; D ambiguous. From germline, CDR1 is MNHNY and CDR2 SVGAGI (reference sequence). The CDR3 spans 11 residues. The ends were cut back, 5 bases at V and 4 bases at J, with 5 bases in the middle.

Only a few counts were recorded for this clone. V gene TRBV6-5 combines with J gene TRBJ1-1; D is possibly TRBD1 (6 bases). Germline CDR1 reads MNHEY; CDR2 reads SVGAGI. V was shortened by 2 bases and J by 6 bases, with 16 bases between the two germline ends. The CDR3 is 15 residues long. This CDR3 reads CASSYGGAIGAEAFF. The CDR3 DNA sequence: TGTGCCAGCAGTTACGGGGGGGCTATCGGCGCTGAAGCTTTCTTT.